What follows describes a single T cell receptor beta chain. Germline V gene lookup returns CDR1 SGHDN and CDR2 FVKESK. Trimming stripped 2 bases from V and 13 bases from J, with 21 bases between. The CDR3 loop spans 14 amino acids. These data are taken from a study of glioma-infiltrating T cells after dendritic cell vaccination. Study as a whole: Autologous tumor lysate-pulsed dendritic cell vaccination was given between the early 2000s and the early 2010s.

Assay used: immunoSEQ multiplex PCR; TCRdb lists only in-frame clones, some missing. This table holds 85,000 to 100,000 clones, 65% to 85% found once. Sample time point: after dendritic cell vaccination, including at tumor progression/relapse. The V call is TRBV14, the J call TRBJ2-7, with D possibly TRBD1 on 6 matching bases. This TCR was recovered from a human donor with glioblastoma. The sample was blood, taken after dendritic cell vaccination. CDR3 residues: CASSQRQLGTPPYF. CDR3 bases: TGTGCCAGCAGCCAAAGACAATTGGGGACACCACCCTACTTC.